The 18 T cell receptor beta chains reported below all come from one sample, sequenced in a study of cytomegalovirus exposure and HLA in healthy donors. In the PCR, 60 Vbeta and 13 Jbeta primers were used. Assay used: immunoSEQ multiplex PCR; TCRdb lists only in-frame clones, some missing. The table records hundreds of thousands of clones, around 89% of them present only once. The sample was PBMCs. Receptors were obtained from a woman under 30 in good health and CMV-seronegative.

The CDR3 nucleotides are TGTGCCAGCAGCTTAAGCCTAGCGGGAGGAGGTGGTTACGAGCAGTACTTC. This codes for CASSLSLAGGGGYEQYF. V gene TRBV11-2 combines with J gene TRBJ2-7; 11 nucleotides align to TRBD2. The CDR3 contains 17 residues. Germline values: CDR1 SGHAT, CDR2 FQNNGV. The V and J ends lost 2 bases and 4 bases, in that order; junction bases with no gene match: 10.

In its sample, this clone was seen once. The J gene is TRBJ1-2, the V gene TRBV25-1, with D possibly matching TRBD1 (5 bases). The germline V gene encodes CDR1 MGHDK and CDR2 SYGVNS. The CDR3 has 14 residues. Trimming left V 2 bases short and J 7 bases short, with 14 bases between. CDR3 bases: TGTGCCAGCAGTGAAGGCGGGGGTAAAAGTGGCTACACCTTC. Residues: CASSEGGGKSGYTF.

This chain's CDR3 is CASRNQGNTEAFF. Here the CDR3 DNA reads TGCGCCAGCAGGAACCAGGGGAACACTGAAGCTTTCTTT. This sequence joins TRBV10-2 and TRBJ1-1; a possible D gene is TRBD1 (5 bases). V lost 6 bases and J 1 base, leaving 9 bases between the germline ends. The CDR3 consists of 13 residues. Germline assignment: CDR1 WSHSY and CDR2 SAAADI.

The chain combines TRBV2 with TRBJ2-5, with TRBD2 matching 10 bases. Germline CDR1 reads SNHLY; CDR2 reads FYNNEI. The V gene end was trimmed by 0 bases and the J gene end by 1 base; junction bases not matched to a gene: 2. The CDR3 is made up of 16 amino acids. The CDR3 bases are TGTGCCAGCAGTGAAGCGGCTAGCGGGGGCCAAGAGACCCAGTACTTC. It codes for CASSEAASGGQETQYF.

This chain uses TRBV6-1 with TRBJ1-4, with D maybe TRBD1 (5 bases). Trimming took 2 bases from V and 2 from J, leaving 9 bases between them. CDR1 and CDR2 from the germline V gene are MNHNS and SASEGT. The CDR3 has 15 residues. Written as DNA, the CDR3 is TGTGCCAGCAGTGAACTTAAGGGGACTAATGAAAAACTGTTTTTT. Translation gives CASSELKGTNEKLFF.

This chain links TRBV6-1 with TRBJ2-5, with TRBD2 as a possible D gene (6 bases). The CDR3 runs to 15 residues. CDR1 is MNHNS, CDR2 SASEGT, per germline. The germline V and J ends were trimmed by 6 bases and 5 bases, with 19 bases remaining between them. CDR3 nucleotide sequence: TGTGCCAGCAGCCCCCTCGGAGGGCTAATCGAGACCCAGTACTTC. Amino acids: CASSPLGGLIETQYF.

The rearrangement links TRBV7-8 to TRBJ2-5, with D unresolved. CDR1 and CDR2 (germline): SGHVS, FQNEAQ. The CDR3 is 14 residues long. With 5 bases removed from V and 5 bases from J, the gap between germline ends came to 15 bases. The CDR3 is CASSLPFLVETQYF. The DNA for the CDR3 is TGTGCCAGCAGCCTACCTTTTTTGGTGGAGACCCAGTACTTC.

The chain employs TRBV9 and TRBJ2-3; TRBD2 matches at 7 bases. With V trimmed by 3 bases and J by 1 base, 11 bases remained unmatched. This CDR3 comprises 17 residues. Per germline, CDR1 SGDLS and CDR2 YYNGEE. CDR3 protein: CASSGVSRLAGTDTQYF. DNA of the CDR3: TGTGCCAGCAGCGGTGTATCTAGGCTAGCGGGCACAGATACGCAGTATTTT.

The V and J genes are TRBV7-9 and TRBJ1-2, with 8 bases identical to TRBD1. Trimming cost V 2 bases and J 6 bases; bases outside gene matches: 8. There are 15 residues in the CDR3. CDR1 is SEHNR, CDR2 FQNEAQ, per germline (reference sequence). CDR3 loop: CASSLPGQEINGYTF. DNA of the CDR3: TGTGCCAGCAGCTTACCGGGACAGGAAATAAATGGCTACACCTTC.

The chain joins TRBV20-1 to TRBJ2-3; maybe TRBD2 (5 bases). Germline V gene data show CDR1 as DFQATT and CDR2 as SNEGSKA (reference sequence). Trimming cost V 6 bases and J 10 bases, with 14 bases left between them. The CDR3 runs 11 residues. The CDR3 loop reads CSAQLVNAQYF. The DNA of the CDR3 is TGCAGTGCCCAACTAGTAAATGCGCAGTATTTT.

This chain uses TRBV29-1 with TRBJ1-1; TRBD1 is a possible D gene (6 bases). The V and J ends lost 7 bases and 4 bases respectively, with 16 bases between them. This CDR3 region has 13 residues. Germline CDR1 reads SQVTM; CDR2 reads ANQGSEA. CDR3 loop: CSARQDPSTEAFF. The CDR3 DNA reads TGCAGCGCCCGACAGGATCCGAGCACTGAAGCTTTCTTT.

The J gene is TRBJ2-7, the V gene TRBV9, with D possibly matching TRBD1 (5 bases). Trimming removed 0 bases from V and 2 bases from J, with 12 bases in between. The CDR3 length is 15 residues. CDR1 and CDR2 (germline): SGDLS, YYNGEE. Here the CDR3 reads CASSVDPQGTYEQYF. The CDR3 DNA follows: TGTGCCAGCAGCGTAGATCCCCAGGGAACCTACGAGCAGTACTTC. The full variable domain, rest sourced from reference TRBV9 and TRBJ2-7, is DSGVTQTPKHLITATGQRVTLRCSPRSGDLSVYWYQQSLDQGLQFLIQYYNGEERAKGNILERFSAQQFPDLHSELNLSSLELGDSALYFCASSVDPQGTYEQYFGPGTRLTVT.

The CDR3 DNA reads TGTGCCATCAGTAATACTATCGAGACCCAGTACTTC. Translating gives CAISNTIETQYF. J is TRBJ2-5 and V is TRBV10-3; D ambiguous. V was shortened by 5 bases and J by 5 bases, with 9 bases between the two germline ends. Germline V gives CDR1 ENHRY, CDR2 SYGVKD. The CDR3 is made up of 12 amino acids.

V is TRBV6-5 and J is TRBJ2-2, with TRBD2 identical over 7 bases. There are 16 residues in the CDR3. J lost 2 bases, V lost 2 bases, and 5 bases had no gene match. Germline V gives CDR1 MNHEY, CDR2 SVGAGI. As DNA, the CDR3 is TGTGCCAGCAGTTACCGGCTAGCGGTAAACACCGGGGAGCTGTTTTTT. Its protein is CASSYRLAVNTGELFF.

A single count supports this clone. The CDR3 loop is CASSLTGSSYEQYF. CDR3 sequence (DNA): TGTGCCAGCAGCCTGACAGGGAGCTCCTACGAGCAGTACTTC. The chain combines TRBV14 with TRBJ2-7, with 7 bases fitting TRBD1. The CDR3 runs to 14 residues. Germline V lookup: CDR1 SGHDN, CDR2 FVKESK. The V and J ends lost 4 bases and 0 bases, in that order; junction bases with no gene match: 3.

The chain combines TRBV5-4 with TRBJ2-1; 9 positions agree with TRBD1. The germline CDR1 and CDR2 sequences are SGHNT and YYREEE (reference sequence). V gave up 2 bases and J gave up 4 bases; unmatched junction bases: 7. The CDR3 contains 16 residues. For the CDR3, the DNA is TGTGCCAGCAGCTTACAGGGGGCGAATTTGTACAATGAGCAGTTCTTC. It encodes CASSLQGANLYNEQFF.

This sequence joins TRBV2 and TRBJ1-2, with D possibly being TRBD1 (5 bases). V lost 6 bases and J lost 4, with 15 bases in between. In germline, CDR1 is SNHLY, CDR2 FYNNEI. The CDR3 has 14 amino acids. This chain's CDR3 is CASRNTGVTYGYTF. The CDR3, as DNA: TGTGCCAGCAGAAACACAGGCGTCACCTATGGCTACACCTTC.

The chain recombines TRBV5-8 with TRBJ2-2; D unresolved. The CDR3 has 15 amino acids. V shed 1 base and J shed 7 bases, with 14 bases lying between them. CDR1 SGHTS and CDR2 YDEGEE come from the germline V gene. Here the CDR3 reads CASSLFYQRGGELFF. The CDR3 nucleotides are TGTGCCAGCAGCTTGTTCTACCAGAGAGGCGGGGAGCTGTTTTTT.